This passage covers 4 T cell receptor beta chains from one sample sequenced in a study of blood T cell repertoires in COVID-19. Data came from immunoSEQ multiplex PCR; TCRdb stores just in-frame clones and leaves some out. Of some 80,000 clones listed, around four fifths are singletons. The material sequenced was peripheral blood. The receptor set was obtained from a human donor in a cohort sampled during active COVID-19.

The chain is built from TRBV5-5 and TRBJ2-7, with D possibly TRBD1 on 7 matching bases. Trimming left V 0 bases short and J 3 bases short, with 10 bases between. CDR1 is SGHKS and CDR2 is YYEKEE in the germline V gene (reference sequence). This CDR3 comprises 14 residues. The CDR3, as DNA: TGTGCCAGCAGCTTGGTCCAGGGGGGCTACGAGCAGTACTTC. This codes for CASSLVQGGYEQYF.

The sample holds one count of this clone. V is TRBV4-1 and J is TRBJ2-7, with TRBD1 matching 9 bases. Losses at the gene ends were 3 bases for V and 3 bases for J; bases not matched to a gene: 6. CDR1 is MGHRA and CDR2 is YSYEKL in the germline V gene. The CDR3 spans 15 residues. DNA of the CDR3: TGCGCCAGCAGCCATAGACAGGGGGGTAACTACGAGCAGTACTTC. Its translation: CASSHRQGGNYEQYF.

The chain uses TRBV5-1 and TRBJ2-5; 12 bases agree with TRBD2. The CDR3 spans 15 residues. Germline V gene data show CDR1 as SGHRS and CDR2 as YFSETQ. With 3 bases clipped from V and 2 bases from J, the junction kept 2 bases outside the gene matches. CDR3 coding DNA: TGCGCCAGCAGCTCCCTAGCGGGGGGGCAAGAGACCCAGTACTTC. Translated: CASSSLAGGQETQYF.

V gene TRBV30 combines with J gene TRBJ1-1, with TRBD1 as a possible D gene (5 bases). Germline V lookup: CDR1 GTSNPN, CDR2 SVGIG (reference sequence). V was pared by 3 bases and J by 2 bases, with 16 bases between. The CDR3 extends over 15 amino acids. The CDR3 DNA follows: TGTGCCTGGAGCCGCGAGACAGCAATCAACACTGAAGCTTTCTTT. Its protein is CAWSRETAINTEAFF.